Below, one TCR beta chain is given with its context. Its antigen is not identified. These data are taken from a study of radiation and T cells in renal cell carcinoma. Time point here: blood 4 weeks post-SBRT, at nephrectomy. Treatment meaning: 15 Gy SBRT to primary tumor, nephrectomy 4 weeks later. Nephrectomy followed 15 Gy stereotactic body radiation by 4 weeks. Serial blood draws occurred at baseline and 2 and 4 weeks post-SBRT. The patient's renal cell carcinoma had clear cell pathology. Regarding the study as a whole: From baseline, blood top tumor clonotypes peaked at 2 weeks post-radiation.

Profiling relied on immunoSEQ multiplex PCR, and the TCRdb table lists in-frame clones only, not all of them. The sample holds around 170,000 clones, approximately 90% seen once. Germline V lookup: CDR1 SEHNR, CDR2 FQNEAQ (reference sequence). V lost 5 bases and J lost 11; bases outside the gene matches: 12. This CDR3 comprises 14 residues. The sequenced sample was blood, obtained from a patient whose treatment included radiotherapy and nephrectomy. The chain couples TRBV7-9 to TRBJ2-5; 9 nucleotides line up with TRBD1. The source is a woman aged 50 to 65 with renal cell carcinoma. The DNA of the CDR3 is TGTGCCAGCAGCCCCACAGACAGGGGGTCGGTGCAGTACTTC. It encodes CASSPTDRGSVQYF.